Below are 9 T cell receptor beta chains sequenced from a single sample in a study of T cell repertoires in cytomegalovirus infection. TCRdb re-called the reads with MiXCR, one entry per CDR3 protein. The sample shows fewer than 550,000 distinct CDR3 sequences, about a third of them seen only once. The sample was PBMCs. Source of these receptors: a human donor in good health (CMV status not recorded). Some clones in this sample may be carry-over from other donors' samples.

The CDR3 nucleotides are TGTGCCAGCAGCTTCCGCGGGGCTCGCACAGATACGCAGTATTTT. Its protein is CASSFRGARTDTQYF. The genes are TRBV7-2 and TRBJ2-3; possible D gene TRBD2, 6 bases. Germline CDR1 SGHTA, CDR2 FQGNSA. The CDR3 length is 15 residues. The ends were cut back, 3 bases at V and 1 base at J, with 11 bases in the middle.

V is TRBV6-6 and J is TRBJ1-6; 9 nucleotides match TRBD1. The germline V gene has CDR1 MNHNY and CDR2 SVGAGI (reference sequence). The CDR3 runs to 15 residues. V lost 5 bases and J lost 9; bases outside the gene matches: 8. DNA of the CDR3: TGTGCCAGCAGTGCCCGGGGACAGGGCCGTTCACCCCTCCACTTT. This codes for CASSARGQGRSPLHF.

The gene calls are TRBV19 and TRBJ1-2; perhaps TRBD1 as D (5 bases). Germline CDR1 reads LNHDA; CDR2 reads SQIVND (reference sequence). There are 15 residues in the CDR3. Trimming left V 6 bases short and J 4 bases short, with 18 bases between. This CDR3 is CASRSPRIGGYGYTF. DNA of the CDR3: TGTGCCAGTAGATCCCCTAGGATTGGGGGCTATGGCTACACCTTC.

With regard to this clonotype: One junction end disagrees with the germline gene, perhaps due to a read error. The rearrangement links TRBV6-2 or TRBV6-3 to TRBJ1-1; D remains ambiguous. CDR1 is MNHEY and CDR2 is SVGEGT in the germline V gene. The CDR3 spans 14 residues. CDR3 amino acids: CARSPPDWNTEAFF. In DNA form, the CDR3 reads TGTGCCCGCAGTCCCCCCGACTGGAACACTGAAGCTTTCTTT.

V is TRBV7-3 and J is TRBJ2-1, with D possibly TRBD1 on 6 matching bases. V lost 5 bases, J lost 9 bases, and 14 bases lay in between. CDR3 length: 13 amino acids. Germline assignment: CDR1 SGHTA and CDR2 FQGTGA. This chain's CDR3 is CASSHDRGSEQFF. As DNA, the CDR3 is TGTGCCAGCAGCCACGATAGGGGGAGTGAGCAGTTCTTC.

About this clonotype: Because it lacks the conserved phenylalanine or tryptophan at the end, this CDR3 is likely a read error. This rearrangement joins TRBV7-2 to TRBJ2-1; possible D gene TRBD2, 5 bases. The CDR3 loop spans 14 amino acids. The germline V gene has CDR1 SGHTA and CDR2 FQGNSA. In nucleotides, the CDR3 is TGTGCCAGCATCCCCCCGGCGGGCTACAAGGAGCAGTTCTCC. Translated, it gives CASIPPAGYKEQFS.

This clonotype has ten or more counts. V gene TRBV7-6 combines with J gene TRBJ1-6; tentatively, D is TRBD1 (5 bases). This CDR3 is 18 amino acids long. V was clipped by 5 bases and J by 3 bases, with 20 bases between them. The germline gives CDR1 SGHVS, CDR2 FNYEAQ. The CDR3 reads CASSQYTGLTLYNSPLHF. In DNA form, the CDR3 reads TGTGCCAGCAGCCAATATACGGGACTGACTCTCTATAATTCACCCCTCCACTTT.

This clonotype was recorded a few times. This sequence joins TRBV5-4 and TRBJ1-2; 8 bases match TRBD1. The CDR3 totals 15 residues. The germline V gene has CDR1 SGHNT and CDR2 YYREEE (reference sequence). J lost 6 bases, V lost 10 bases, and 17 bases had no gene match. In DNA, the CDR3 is TGTGCCGGCCAAGACAGGGGCGGTTTTGTAGATGGCTACACCTTC. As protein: CAGQDRGGFVDGYTF.

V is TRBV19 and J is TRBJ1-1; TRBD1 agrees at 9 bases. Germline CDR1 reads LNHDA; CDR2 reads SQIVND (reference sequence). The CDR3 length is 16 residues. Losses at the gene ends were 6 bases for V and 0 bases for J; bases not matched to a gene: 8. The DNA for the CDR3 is TGTGCCAGTAGGGGGGACAGGGTCAAGATGAACACTGAAGCTTTCTTT. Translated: CASRGDRVKMNTEAFF.